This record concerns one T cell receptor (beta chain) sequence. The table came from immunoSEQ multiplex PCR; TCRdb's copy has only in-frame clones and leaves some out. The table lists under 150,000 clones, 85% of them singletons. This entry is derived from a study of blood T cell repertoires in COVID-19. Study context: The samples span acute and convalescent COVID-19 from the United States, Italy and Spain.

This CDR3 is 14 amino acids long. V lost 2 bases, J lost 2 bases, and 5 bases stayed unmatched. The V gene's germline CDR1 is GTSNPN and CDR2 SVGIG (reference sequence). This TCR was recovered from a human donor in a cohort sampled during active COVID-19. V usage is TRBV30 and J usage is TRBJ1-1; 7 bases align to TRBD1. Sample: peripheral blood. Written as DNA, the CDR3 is TGTGCCTGGAGTACCGGGACAGTCAACACTGAAGCTTTCTTT. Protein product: CAWSTGTVNTEAFF.